This TCR beta chain stems from a study of PD-1 blockade in classical Hodgkin lymphoma. Study-wide results and limits: Patients were excluded if nivolumab began under 1 year after ASCT (the autologous transplant). Newly diagnosed patients were reported to start with lower TCR diversity than healthy donors. CD4+ but not CD8+ TCR diversity rose significantly by C4D1.

Each patient experienced a relapse that followed autologous stem cell transplantation, and brentuximab vedotin exposure varied. Note on this clone: Its target is unknown.

Sequenced by immunoSEQ multiplex PCR; TCRdb stores in-frame clones only, minus some. The data hold around 20,000 clones, with 75% to 90% observed a single time. The sequence was obtained from a human donor with classical Hodgkin lymphoma. Sequencing used peripheral blood mononuclear cells (PBMCs), obtained before the second cycle of nivolumab.

CDR3 protein: CASSLAYGVSYEQYF. CDR3 bases: TGTGCCAGCAGCTTAGCCTACGGGGTTTCCTACGAGCAGTACTTC. The V gene is TRBV7-9, the J gene TRBJ2-7, with D possibly matching TRBD2 (5 bases). Germline CDR1 SEHNR, CDR2 FQNEAQ (reference sequence). The CDR3 runs to 15 residues. Deletions cut 0 bases from V and 1 base from J, with 10 bases between.